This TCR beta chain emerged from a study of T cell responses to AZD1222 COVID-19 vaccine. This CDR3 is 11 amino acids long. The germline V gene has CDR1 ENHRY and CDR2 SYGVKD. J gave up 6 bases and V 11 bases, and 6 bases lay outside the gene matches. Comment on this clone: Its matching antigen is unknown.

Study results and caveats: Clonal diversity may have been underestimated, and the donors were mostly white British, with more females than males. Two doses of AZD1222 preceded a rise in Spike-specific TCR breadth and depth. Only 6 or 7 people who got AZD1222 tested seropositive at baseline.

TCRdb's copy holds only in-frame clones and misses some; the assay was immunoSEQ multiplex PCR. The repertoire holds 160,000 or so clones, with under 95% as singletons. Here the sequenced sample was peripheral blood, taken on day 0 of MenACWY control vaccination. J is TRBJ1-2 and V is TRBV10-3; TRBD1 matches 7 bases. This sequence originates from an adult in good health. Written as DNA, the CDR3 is TGTGCCGTTCAGGGGGGAAATGGCTACACCTTC. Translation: CAVQGGNGYTF.